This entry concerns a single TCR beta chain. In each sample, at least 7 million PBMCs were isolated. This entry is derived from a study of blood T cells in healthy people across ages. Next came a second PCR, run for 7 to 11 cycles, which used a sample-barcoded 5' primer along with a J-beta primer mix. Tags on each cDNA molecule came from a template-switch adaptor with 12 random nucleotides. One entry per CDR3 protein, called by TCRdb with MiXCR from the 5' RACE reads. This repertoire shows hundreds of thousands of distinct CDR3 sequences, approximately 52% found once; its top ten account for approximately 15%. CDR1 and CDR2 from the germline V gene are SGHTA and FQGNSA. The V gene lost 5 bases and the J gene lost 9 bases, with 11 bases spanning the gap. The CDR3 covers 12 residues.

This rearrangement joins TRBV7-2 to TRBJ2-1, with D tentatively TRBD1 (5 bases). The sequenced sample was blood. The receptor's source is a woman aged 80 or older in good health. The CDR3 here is CASSVIRGEQFF. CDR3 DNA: TGTGCCAGCAGCGTAATAAGGGGTGAGCAGTTCTTC.